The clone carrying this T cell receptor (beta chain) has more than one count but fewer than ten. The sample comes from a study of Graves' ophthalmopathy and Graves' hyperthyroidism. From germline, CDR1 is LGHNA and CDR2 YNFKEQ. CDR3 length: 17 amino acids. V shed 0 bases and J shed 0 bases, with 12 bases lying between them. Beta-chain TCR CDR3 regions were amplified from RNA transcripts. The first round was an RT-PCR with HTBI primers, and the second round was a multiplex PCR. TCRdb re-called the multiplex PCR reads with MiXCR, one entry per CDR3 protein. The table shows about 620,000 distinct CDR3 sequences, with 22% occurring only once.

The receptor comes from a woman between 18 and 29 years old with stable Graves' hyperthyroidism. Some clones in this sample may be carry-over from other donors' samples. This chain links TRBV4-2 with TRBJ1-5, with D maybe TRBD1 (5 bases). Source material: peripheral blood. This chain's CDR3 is CASSQDLGLGSNQPQHF. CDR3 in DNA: TGTGCCAGCAGCCAAGATCTGGGACTGGGTAGCAATCAGCCCCAGCATTTT.